In its sample, the clone carrying this T cell receptor (beta chain) was seen a few times. This sample is drawn from a study of cytomegalovirus exposure and HLA in healthy donors. With 60 Vbeta and 13 Jbeta primers, the PCR was carried out. Clones were read by immunoSEQ multiplex PCR, and TCRdb kept only the in-frame ones, dropping some. The data show fewer than 200,000 clones, less than 85% seen once. The V and J ends lost 6 bases and 5 bases, in that order; junction bases with no gene match: 6. Germline lookup yields CDR1 MNHEY and CDR2 SVGAGI. This CDR3 is 15 amino acids long. The sequence came from a male donor in good health and CMV-seronegative. Specimen: PBMCs. The chain has TRBV6-5 and TRBJ2-2; 10 nucleotides agree with TRBD2. The chain's CDR3 is CASSEREGHTGELFF. The CDR3, as DNA: TGTGCCAGCAGCGAGCGGGAGGGCCATACCGGGGAGCTGTTTTTT.